Listed here are 8 T cell receptor beta chains from one sample, sequenced in a study of blood T cell repertoires in COVID-19. Here immunoSEQ multiplex PCR was the method, and the copy in TCRdb shows in-frame clones only, minus some. The sample yields about 300,000 clones, 70% to 90% seen once. The sample consisted of PBMCs or T cells enriched from blood (not recorded which). These receptors all come from a man aged 30 to 45 who had recovered from COVID-19.

The CDR3 region is CASGPEGGAYNEQFF. The CDR3 DNA sequence: TGCGCCAGCGGCCCCGAAGGGGGCGCGTACAATGAGCAGTTCTTC. V and J are TRBV4-3 and TRBJ2-1; 7 bases are shared with TRBD1. Germline CDR1 and CDR2: LGHNA and YSLEER. V shed 8 bases, J shed 4 bases, and the junction held 11 bases outside the gene matches. The CDR3 is 15 amino acids.

The rearrangement uses TRBV29-1 and TRBJ1-2, with 10 bases fitting TRBD1. The CDR3 is 13 amino acids. Trimming cost V 4 bases and J 7 bases; bases outside gene matches: 6. In germline, CDR1 is SQVTM, CDR2 ANQGSEA. Here the CDR3 DNA reads TGCAGCGTTGCGAGACAGGGGGCGAGTGGCTACACCTTC. It translates to CSVARQGASGYTF.

The V and J genes are TRBV18 and TRBJ1-3; 7 nucleotides align to TRBD1. Unmatched junction bases numbered 4, after V lost 2 bases and J lost 0 bases. Germline CDR1 is KGHSH and CDR2 is LQKENI. The CDR3 has 16 residues. CDR3 sequence reads: CASSPGTATSGNTIYF. Written as DNA, the CDR3 is TGTGCCAGCTCACCAGGGACAGCTACCTCTGGAAACACCATATATTTT.

The chain employs TRBV10-1 and TRBJ2-7; 7 bases map to TRBD1. The V and J ends lost 4 bases and 0 bases, in that order; junction bases with no gene match: 0. The germline gives CDR1 WNHNN, CDR2 SYGVQD (reference sequence). The CDR3 extends over 13 amino acids. CDR3 residues: CASSGDSSYEQYF. The CDR3 coding sequence is TGCGCCAGCAGTGGGGACAGCTCCTACGAGCAGTACTTC.

This clone was recorded a few times. The V and J genes are TRBV7-8 and TRBJ2-7; 8 bases fit TRBD1. J gave up 2 bases and V 5 bases, and 11 bases lay outside the gene matches. This CDR3 comprises 16 residues. Germline V gene data show CDR1 as SGHVS and CDR2 as FQNEAQ. The CDR3 here is CASSPLGTGSTYEQYF. Written as DNA, the CDR3 is TGTGCCAGCAGCCCCCTCGGGACAGGCAGTACCTACGAGCAGTACTTC.

This chain uses TRBV19 with TRBJ1-6; 9 positions agree with TRBD1. This CDR3 spans 18 amino acids. V shed 3 bases, J shed 10 bases, and the junction held 16 bases outside the gene matches. Germline assignment: CDR1 LNHDA and CDR2 SQIVND (reference sequence). The CDR3 reads CASSIYLFGDRVWSPLHF. The CDR3 nucleotides read TGTGCCAGTAGTATTTACCTTTTTGGGGACAGGGTATGGTCACCCCTCCACTTT.

This clone was seen once. The chain links TRBV7-9 to TRBJ2-5, with D unclear. Germline loops: CDR1 SEHNR, CDR2 FQNEAQ (reference sequence). Between the trimmed V and J ends, which lost 6 bases and 3 bases, there was a span of 11 bases. The CDR3 extends over 13 amino acids. The CDR3 region has the DNA TGTGCCAGCAGTTCGCGGTTAGAAGAGACCCAGTACTTC. It translates to CASSSRLEETQYF.

The CDR3 loop is CASSLDRGPYEQYF. CDR3 in DNA: TGTGCCAGCAGCCTGGACAGGGGGCCCTACGAGCAGTACTTC. The chain uses TRBV3-1 (or the pseudogene TRBV3-2) and TRBJ2-7; 11 bases fit TRBD1. V lost 4 bases and J lost 2; bases outside the gene matches: 1. From germline, CDR1 is LGHDT and CDR2 YNNKEL (reference sequence). The CDR3 totals 14 residues.